A selection of T cell receptor beta chains follows, all from one sample in a study of neurological immune-mediated disorders. Via MiXCR, TCRdb re-called the 5' RACE reads, giving one row per CDR3 protein. The sample includes 36,000 or so distinct CDR3 sequences, 10% of them seen just once. The sequenced sample consisted of PBMCs. The receptor set was obtained from a woman in her thirties with HTLV-1-associated myelopathy (HAM/TSP). Both conserved end residues are part of each CDR3. The order of the fields is V gene, D gene, J gene, clone size, CDR3 DNA, CDR3 protein. The D gene is left open where the match is weak. Clone size is shown for a subset of rows, as once, few, many or a class of expanded clone.

V: TRBV12-3/TRBV12-4; D: TRBD2; J: TRBJ2-3; size: once; DNA: TGTGCCAGCAGTTTTGAGACTAGCGTCACAGATATGCAGTATTTT; CDR3: CASSFETSVTDMQYF
V: TRBV5-1; D: TRBD1; J: TRBJ1-1; size: many; DNA: TGCGCCAGCAGCTCGCGACAGGGGAGGGAAGCTTTCTTT; CDR3: CASSSRQGREAFF
V: TRBV19; D: -; J: TRBJ2-2; size: -; DNA: TGTGCCAGTAGTATTAGTCCCTATTCGGCGAACACCGGGGAGCTGTTTTTT; CDR3: CASSISPYSANTGELFF
V: TRBV11-2; D: TRBD1; J: TRBJ2-2; size: many; DNA: TGTGCCAGCAGCTCAGTCCGAGGACAGGGGAACGGGGAGCTGTTTTTT; CDR3: CASSSVRGQGNGELFF
V: TRBV4-1; D: -; J: TRBJ1-1; size: many; DNA: TGCGCCAGCAGCCAAGTCCGGGGAGCCCCTGGAGCTTTCTTT; CDR3: CASSQVRGAPGAFF
V: TRBV6-6; D: -; J: TRBJ1-3; size: many; DNA: TGTGCCAGCAGTCGGACAGAAAGCTCTGGAAACACCATATATTTT; CDR3: CASSRTESSGNTIYF
V: TRBV20-1; D: -; J: TRBJ2-3; size: many; DNA: TGCAGTGCTGGAACAGGGGTGGATAGCGGTACGCAGTATTTT; CDR3: CSAGTGVDSGTQYF
V: TRBV5-1; D: -; J: TRBJ2-2; size: many; DNA: TGCGCCAGCAGCTTGGTGCGGGGCAGAGCGGACACCGGGGAGCTGTTTTTT; CDR3: CASSLVRGRADTGELFF
V: TRBV20-1; D: TRBD2; J: TRBJ2-1; size: many; DNA: TGCAGTGCTCTGAACGGGCGGGGGGGTAATCTGAGCTCCTACAATGAGCAGTTCTTC; CDR3: CSALNGRGGNLSSYNEQFF
V: TRBV5-1; D: -; J: TRBJ2-7; size: many; DNA: TGCGCCAGCAGCTTGATTCCCGGAATGGCCTACGAGCAGTACTTC; CDR3: CASSLIPGMAYEQYF
V: TRBV12-3/TRBV12-4; D: -; J: TRBJ2-7; size: many; DNA: TGTGCCAGCAGTCGGGTAAACGAGCAGTACTTC; CDR3: CASSRVNEQYF
V: TRBV20-1; D: -; J: TRBJ2-3; size: many; DNA: TGCAGTGCTAGGGCTCCTTTCACAGATACGCAGTATTTT; CDR3: CSARAPFTDTQYF
V: TRBV5-6; D: -; J: TRBJ1-1; size: many; DNA: TGTGCCAGCAGCTCTACACAGAAAGGGGGTAATGGTGAAGCTTTCTTT; CDR3: CASSSTQKGGNGEAFF
V: TRBV10-3; D: TRBD1; J: TRBJ1-1; size: medium-sized; DNA: TGTGCCATCACAGGGGACAGGAACACTGAAGCTTTCTTT; CDR3: CAITGDRNTEAFF
V: TRBV24-1; D: -; J: TRBJ1-5; size: many; DNA: TGTGCCACCAGTGAGACCGGACCAAATCAGCCCCAGCATTTT; CDR3: CATSETGPNQPQHF
V: TRBV5-5; D: -; J: TRBJ2-3; size: -; DNA: TGTGCCAGCACCTACAGTGCCTCTAGCACAGATACGCAGTATTTT; CDR3: CASTYSASSTDTQYF
V: TRBV24-1; D: -; J: TRBJ1-5; size: many; DNA: TGTGCCACCAGTGATGGTAGGGCCAGTCAGCCCCAGCATTTT; CDR3: CATSDGRASQPQHF